This is a list of T cell receptor beta chains from one sample in a study of control samples from healthy donors and cancer patients. Repertoires were generated with immunoSEQ multiplex PCR, while TCRdb's copy carries only in-frame clones and drops some. The sample carries 250,000 to 300,000 clones, roughly 87% recorded once. Sequencing was carried out using PBMCs. These receptors originate from a woman in her fifties or sixties with lung cancer. Both conserved end residues are part of each CDR3. D genes are given only for firm matches. Only some rows state a clone size, as once, few, many or a class for expanded clones.

CDR3 DNA	CDR3 protein	CDR3 length	D gene	V gene	J gene	clone size
TGCAGTGCTAGTCTTCCCGGCAGGAAGAACACTGAAGCTTTCTTT	CSASLPGRKNTEAFF	15	NA	TRBV20-1	TRBJ1-1	NA
TGTGCCAGCAGCCTTGAAACGGGGGGCCCCAGGCCCCTCCACTTT	CASSLETGGPRPLHF	15	NA	TRBV11-2	TRBJ1-6	NA
TGCAGCGTTGTATATGGGTTATCCACAGATACGCAGTATTTT	CSVVYGLSTDTQYF	14	NA	TRBV29-1	TRBJ2-3	NA
TGTGCCAGCAGCTTAGGGGGCCGGGCTTTCTTT	CASSLGGRAFF	11	NA	TRBV7-9	TRBJ1-1	NA
TGTGCCAGCGGCCCCCTAGCGGACCATGAGACCCAGTACTTC	CASGPLADHETQYF	14	TRBD2	TRBV5-4	TRBJ2-5	NA
TGTGCCAGCAGTTATAGGCCTACTAATTCACCCCTCCACTTT	CASSYRPTNSPLHF	14	NA	TRBV6-5	TRBJ1-6	NA
TGTGCCAGCAGCAAAAAGGGGGGTCGACAAAGGCAACCTCTAGCCAAAAACATTCAGTACTTC	CASSKKGGRQRQPLAKNIQYF	21	NA	TRBV21-1	TRBJ2-4	NA
TGTGCCAGCAGTTTGGGGCATTACTACGAGCAGTACTTC	CASSLGHYYEQYF	13	NA	TRBV28	TRBJ2-7	NA
TGTGCCAGCAGTGAAGCGGGAGGGGCGGAGCAGTACTTC	CASSEAGGAEQYF	13	TRBD2	TRBV2	TRBJ2-7	NA
TGTGCCAGCAGTGAACAGGGGACCTATGGCTACACCTTC	CASSEQGTYGYTF	13	TRBD1	TRBV6-4	TRBJ1-2	few
TGTGCCAGCAGCCAAGATTTGGCAGGCCCAGGAGGGGGCCTGCGGACCCAGTACTTC	CASSQDLAGPGGGLRTQYF	19	NA	TRBV4-2	TRBJ2-5	NA
TGTGCCAGCAGTTACAGAGGTGTTAGCTCCTACGAGCAGTACTTC	CASSYRGVSSYEQYF	15	NA	TRBV6-5	TRBJ2-7	once
TGTGCCAGCAGTTCCATCGGGGACAGGGGAGGCTACACCTTC	CASSSIGDRGGYTF	14	TRBD1	TRBV27	TRBJ1-2	NA
TGTGCCAGCAGCTTGGTTCCGGAGACAGATACGCAGTATTTT	CASSLVPETDTQYF	14	NA	TRBV5-4	TRBJ2-3	NA
TGTGCCAGCAGTTTAGACAGGGAATATGGCTACACCTTC	CASSLDREYGYTF	13	TRBD1	TRBV7-9	TRBJ1-2	NA
TGTGCCAGCAGTTACTTGCTAAACTATGGCTACACCTTC	CASSYLLNYGYTF	13	NA	TRBV6-5	TRBJ1-2	NA
TGTGCCAGCAGCTCTTTTTCGGGGGAGACCCAGTACTTC	CASSSFSGETQYF	13	NA	TRBV5-6	TRBJ2-5	NA
TGTGCCGGCAAAGTTCCGGGCCGCCCTAACTACGAGCAGTACTTC	CAGKVPGRPNYEQYF	15	NA	TRBV2	TRBJ2-7	NA
TGTGCCAGCAGTTTATGGGGGGATACGCAGTATTTT	CASSLWGDTQYF	12	NA	TRBV27	TRBJ2-3	NA
TGTGCCAGCAATGGGCAGGGGGAAGAGACCCAGTACTTC	CASNGQGEETQYF	13	TRBD1	TRBV2	TRBJ2-5	NA
TGTGCCAGCAGATACTTCACAGGGACTACTGAAGCTTTCTTT	CASRYFTGTTEAFF	14	NA	TRBV27	TRBJ1-1	NA
TGTGCCAGCAGCGCACAGGTTAGCAATCAGCCCCAGCATTTT	CASSAQVSNQPQHF	14	NA	TRBV2	TRBJ1-5	NA
TGTGCCAGCTCACGTTTGCCTAGCGGGAGCGGAACCTACAATGAGCAGTTCTTC	CASSRLPSGSGTYNEQFF	18	TRBD2	TRBV18	TRBJ2-1	NA
TGTGCCAGCAGTCCCCCCGACAGGCCAAATCAGCCCCAGCATTTT	CASSPPDRPNQPQHF	15	NA	TRBV28	TRBJ1-5	NA
TGTGCCAGCAGCTCCGGGACACCCTTGGGGCAGTACTTC	CASSSGTPLGQYF	13	NA	TRBV28	TRBJ2-7	NA
TGCGCCAGCAGCCAAGCAGGTTCCTACAATGAGCAGTTCTTC	CASSQAGSYNEQFF	14	NA	TRBV4-1	TRBJ2-1	NA
TGTGCCAGCAGCCCGCTCGGGGTAGCCAAAAACATTCAGTACTTC	CASSPLGVAKNIQYF	15	NA	TRBV5-6	TRBJ2-4	NA
TGTGCCACCAGTGACACCCGGGACAGCAATCAGCCCCAGCATTTT	CATSDTRDSNQPQHF	15	NA	TRBV24-1	TRBJ1-5	NA
TGTGCCAGCAGCCGCCGGGCCCCAAGGGACGAGCAGTACTTC	CASSRRAPRDEQYF	14	NA	TRBV11-1	TRBJ2-7	NA
TGTGCCATCCAACAGGGTGGCGATGGCTACACCTTC	CAIQQGGDGYTF	12	NA	TRBV10-3	TRBJ1-2	few
TGTGCCATCAGTTCCAATCAGGATAACTATGGCTACACCTTC	CAISSNQDNYGYTF	14	NA	TRBV10-3	TRBJ1-2	NA
TGTGCCATCCGACCGGGCTCTGGGGCCAACGTCCTGACTTTC	CAIRPGSGANVLTF	14	NA	TRBV6-5	TRBJ2-6	once
TGTGCCAGCAGCTTTAGCGGGGGCGACAATGAGCAGTTCTTC	CASSFSGGDNEQFF	14	TRBD2	TRBV7-9	TRBJ2-1	NA
TGTGCCAGCAGTGAAAACCCCGCAGACTACAATGAGCAGTTCTTC	CASSENPADYNEQFF	15	NA	TRBV6-1	TRBJ2-1	NA
TGTGCCAGCAGCTTAGGTGTGGCGGGTACGGGAGAGACCCAGTACTTC	CASSLGVAGTGETQYF	16	NA	TRBV11-2	TRBJ2-5	NA
TGTGCCAGCAGTGATAGCCACCGACTGGGGACCGGGGAGCTGTTTTTT	CASSDSHRLGTGELFF	16	NA	TRBV2	TRBJ2-2	NA
TGTGCCAGCAGTCGGGGGACTAGCGGAGAATACGAGCAGTACTTC	CASSRGTSGEYEQYF	15	TRBD2	TRBV5-4	TRBJ2-7	NA
TGTGCCAGCAGCCGTGGGACAGTCTATGGCTACACCTTC	CASSRGTVYGYTF	13	TRBD1	TRBV2	TRBJ1-2	NA
TGCGCCAGCAGCCCCCCACTAGCGGGCCCCTACAATGAGCAGTTCTTC	CASSPPLAGPYNEQFF	16	TRBD2	TRBV5-1	TRBJ2-1	NA
TGTGCCAGCAGTGACGTAAGCTCCTATAATTCACCCCTCCACTTT	CASSDVSSYNSPLHF	15	NA	TRBV25-1	TRBJ1-6	NA
TGTGCCAGCAGTTCCCATACAGGGGGCAGTGAAAAACTGTTTTTT	CASSSHTGGSEKLFF	15	TRBD1	TRBV6-5	TRBJ1-4	NA
TGCAGTGCTAAGGGTAACCCTGAAGCTTTCTTT	CSAKGNPEAFF	11	NA	TRBV20-1	TRBJ1-1	few
TGTGCCAGCAGCTTACAGGCAGGGAACCATTCACCCCTCCACTTT	CASSLQAGNHSPLHF	15	NA	TRBV7-2	TRBJ1-6	NA
TGTGCCATCAGTGAACGGGACAGGGGGACGGGGGGCTACACCTTC	CAISERDRGTGGYTF	15	TRBD1	TRBV10-3	TRBJ1-2	NA
TGTGCCAGCAGTCCCCCCCGGGGGCAGGGAGTTTCACCCCTCCACTTT	CASSPPRGQGVSPLHF	16	NA	TRBV27	TRBJ1-6	few
TGCGCCAGCAGCTTGGACAGGAGGGGCACTGAAGCTTTCTTT	CASSLDRRGTEAFF	14	NA	TRBV5-1	TRBJ1-1	NA